These T cell receptor beta chains were read from a single sample in a study of cytomegalovirus exposure and HLA in healthy donors. The data were produced by immunoSEQ multiplex PCR, yet TCRdb's version contains in-frame clones alone and is incomplete. The table has about 160,000 clones, 60% to 80% seen once; the top ten hold approximately 4.6%. The sequencing input was PBMCs. The receptors were sampled from a man aged 18 to 29 in good health and CMV-seropositive. Each CDR3 is given with its conserved first and last residue. The order of the fields is J gene, D gene, V gene, clone size, CDR3 protein, CDR3 DNA. A D gene is named only where the DNA matches it firmly. A row's size may be missing; if present it is once, few, many or a size class.

>TRBJ2-1|TRBD1|TRBV27|few
CASGRGDRVYNEQFF
TGTGCCAGCGGGCGAGGGGACAGGGTCTACAATGAGCAGTTCTTC
>TRBJ2-1|TRBD2|TRBV5-6|once
CASSLSGGISSYNEQFF
TGTGCCAGCAGCTTAAGCGGGGGGATATCTTCCTACAATGAGCAGTTCTTC
>TRBJ2-3|TRBD2|TRBV4-2|.
CASSQAGTSGTDTQYF
TGTGCCAGCAGCCAAGCCGGGACTAGCGGCACAGATACGCAGTATTTT
>TRBJ1-2|.|TRBV27|.
CASRRGGELGYTF
TGTGCCAGCCGCCGGGGGGGTGAGCTTGGCTACACCTTC
>TRBJ1-1|TRBD1|TRBV9|once
CASSTGQGNTEAFF
TGTGCCAGCAGCACGGGACAGGGAAACACTGAAGCTTTCTTT
>TRBJ2-1|TRBD2|TRBV9|few
CASSTLAGGDNEQFF
TGTGCCAGCAGCACTCTAGCGGGGGGGGACAATGAGCAGTTCTTC
>TRBJ1-1|TRBD1|TRBV2|few
CASRLTGLQVTEAFF
TGTGCCAGCAGGCTGACAGGGCTTCAGGTCACTGAAGCTTTCTTT
>TRBJ2-5|TRBD2|TRBV4-2|.
CASSQGLAAVQETQYF
TGTGCCAGCAGCCAAGGACTAGCGGCCGTCCAAGAGACCCAGTACTTC
>TRBJ2-5|TRBD1|TRBV5-1|.
CASTGTGNEETQYF
TGCGCCAGCACAGGGACAGGGAATGAAGAGACCCAGTACTTC
>TRBJ1-2|TRBD1|TRBV18|.
CASSPGQGYSYGYTF
TGTGCCAGCTCACCAGGACAGGGCTATTCCTATGGCTACACCTTC
>TRBJ1-1|.|TRBV7-9|.
CASSSLNRESNEAFF
TGTGCCAGCAGCTCCCTAAACAGGGAAAGTAATGAAGCTTTCTTT
>TRBJ2-2|TRBD1|TRBV5-1|.
CASSFRDRGAGELFF
TGCGCCAGCAGCTTCCGGGACAGGGGGGCCGGGGAGCTGTTTTTT
>TRBJ2-3|.|TRBV11-3|.
CASSLELLTDTQYF
TGTGCCAGCAGCTTAGAACTGCTCACAGATACGCAGTATTTT
>TRBJ1-5|.|TRBV25-1|.
CASSHRAYQPQHF
TGTGCCAGCAGTCACAGAGCCTATCAGCCCCAGCATTTT
>TRBJ1-6|.|TRBV2|.
CASRSGSGVGSPLHF
TGTGCCAGCAGGTCGGGGTCGGGGGTAGGATCACCCCTCCACTTT
>TRBJ2-3|.|TRBV13|.
CASSKRPEEMRDTQYF
TGTGCCAGCAGCAAAAGACCGGAGGAAATGCGAGATACGCAGTATTTT
>TRBJ1-2|.|TRBV28|.
CASSFPDSHRVQGYTF
TGTGCCAGCAGTTTCCCCGACAGTCACAGGGTACAAGGCTACACCTTC
>TRBJ1-6|.|TRBV6-5|.
CASSYSTRVGSPLHF
TGTGCCAGCAGTTACTCTACCAGGGTTGGTTCACCCCTCCACTTT
>TRBJ1-5|TRBD1|TRBV30|.
CAWRSGQEYQPQHF
TGTGCCTGGAGAAGTGGACAGGAGTATCAGCCCCAGCATTTT
>TRBJ1-1|TRBD1|TRBV19|.
CASSSGQLNTEAFF
TGTGCCAGTAGTTCGGGACAGCTGAACACTGAAGCTTTCTTT
>TRBJ2-1|TRBD1|TRBV9|.
CASSVGGQVYNEQFF
TGTGCCAGCAGCGTAGGGGGACAGGTTTACAATGAGCAGTTCTTC
>TRBJ2-1|TRBD2|TRBV5-1|.
CASNGGLAGGSSYNEQFF
TGCGCCAGCAACGGGGGACTAGCGGGGGGGAGCTCCTACAATGAGCAGTTCTTC
>TRBJ2-3|.|TRBV4-1|.
CASLDTDTQYF
TGCGCCAGCCTAGACACAGATACGCAGTATTTT
>TRBJ1-2|.|TRBV7-9|.
CASSLGARGMNYGYTF
TGTGCCAGCAGCTTAGGGGCCCGGGGGATGAACTATGGCTACACCTTC
>TRBJ1-4|TRBD1|TRBV15|.
CATSRVGTGDEKLFF
TGTGCCACCAGCAGAGTCGGGACAGGGGACGAAAAACTGTTTTTT
>TRBJ1-6|.|TRBV11-2|.
CASSLESQGNSPLHF
TGTGCCAGCAGCTTAGAGTCACAGGGAAATTCACCCCTCCACTTT
>TRBJ1-2|.|TRBV29-1|.
CSVQGDTYGYTF
TGCAGCGTTCAAGGGGACACCTATGGCTACACCTTC
>TRBJ2-4|TRBD2|TRBV9|.
CASSVGLAVRDPAKNIQYF
TGTGCCAGCAGCGTAGGTCTAGCGGTTCGGGATCCAGCCAAAAACATTCAGTACTTC
>TRBJ1-1|TRBD1|TRBV6-5|.
CATGTEIEAFF
TGTGCCACCGGGACAGAAATTGAAGCTTTCTTT
>TRBJ2-1|.|TRBV27|few
CASRPTVAGWNEQFF
TGTGCCAGCAGGCCCACAGTTGCAGGGTGGAATGAGCAGTTCTTC
>TRBJ1-1|TRBD1|TRBV10-3|.
CAIRVDRVNTEAFF
TGTGCCATCCGAGTAGACAGGGTGAACACTGAAGCTTTCTTT
>TRBJ1-1|.|TRBV4-1|.
CASRGGGRGQNTEAFF
TGCGCCTCTAGAGGGGGGGGGAGGGGACAGAACACTGAAGCTTTCTTT
>TRBJ1-1|.|TRBV19|.
CASSGGYTEAFF
TGTGCCAGTTCAGGTGGCTACACTGAAGCTTTCTTT
>TRBJ1-2|.|TRBV5-6|.
CASNPAGKNYGYTF
TGTGCCAGCAACCCTGCAGGGAAGAACTATGGCTACACCTTC
>TRBJ2-1|.|TRBV29-1|once
CSVDLDSSYNEQFF
TGCAGCGTTGATTTGGACAGCTCCTACAATGAGCAGTTCTTC
>TRBJ1-1|.|TRBV29-1|once
CSVDTTGSGTEAFF
TGCAGCGTAGACACCACAGGGTCGGGGACTGAAGCTTTCTTT
>TRBJ1-2|.|TRBV19|.
CASRGTGHDLYGYTF
TGTGCCAGTAGGGGAACGGGACATGACCTCTATGGCTACACCTTC
>TRBJ1-6|.|TRBV28|.
CASSLSGWYYSPLHF
TGTGCCAGCAGTTTATCAGGGTGGTATTACTCACCCCTCCACTTT
>TRBJ2-2|TRBD2|TRBV9|.
CASSVRTSSYTGELFF
TGTGCCAGCAGCGTACGGACTAGCTCGTACACCGGGGAGCTGTTTTTT
>TRBJ1-6|.|TRBV30|.
CAWGLVGGSYNSPLHF
TGTGCCTGGGGGCTTGTGGGGGGCTCCTATAATTCACCCCTCCACTTT
>TRBJ1-3|TRBD1|TRBV6-1|once
CASSVQGAFGNTIYF
TGTGCCAGCAGCGTACAGGGGGCGTTCGGAAACACCATATATTTT
>TRBJ2-3|TRBD1|TRBV19|few
CASSIGGTGERDTQYF
TGTGCCAGTAGTATAGGAGGGACAGGAGAAAGAGATACGCAGTATTTT
>TRBJ2-2|.|TRBV10-3|.
CATRVGGTGELFF
TGTGCAACTCGGGTGGGTGGGACCGGGGAGCTGTTTTTT
>TRBJ1-1|.|TRBV5-8|.
CASSLVVYTGTEAFF
TGTGCCAGCAGCTTGGTAGTCTACACGGGCACTGAAGCTTTCTTT
>TRBJ2-1|TRBD1|TRBV29-1|once
CSVVGTGAWEQFF
TGCAGCGTTGTCGGGACAGGGGCATGGGAGCAGTTCTTC
>TRBJ1-1|.|TRBV5-1|.
CASSLDGSNTEAFF
TGCGCCAGCAGCTTGGATGGCTCGAACACTGAAGCTTTCTTT